This is a list of T cell receptor beta chains from one sample in a study of T cell changes during pregnancy in multiple sclerosis. Data came from immunoSEQ multiplex PCR; TCRdb stores just in-frame clones and leaves some out. This sample has around 39,000 clones; 90% to 95% occur once, and the top ten carry around 0.45%. This specimen consisted of CD4+ T cells from peripheral blood mononuclear cells, obtained in the third trimester of pregnancy. The receptor source for this set is a female donor in good health, enrolled as a control in a pregnancy study. CDR3s include the opening cysteine and the closing phenylalanine or tryptophan. Each record gives: J gene, clone size, CDR3 length, D gene, V gene, CDR3 protein, CDR3 DNA. D genes are given only for firm matches. The listing skips clone size in some rows; elsewhere it reads once, few, many or a size class.

TRBJ2-5	NA	14	NA	TRBV7-9	CASSLGLAVKTQYF	TGTGCCAGCAGCTTAGGCCTAGCAGTGAAGACCCAGTACTTC
TRBJ1-2	NA	14	NA	TRBV6-1	CASSEQGILYGYTF	TGTGCCAGCAGTGAACAGGGTATACTCTATGGCTACACCTTC
TRBJ2-5	NA	14	NA	TRBV4-1	CASSQVGGRETQYF	TGCGCCAGCAGCCAAGTCGGAGGGCGGGAGACCCAGTACTTC
TRBJ2-7	NA	11	TRBD1	TRBV29-1	CSVENRGEQYF	TGCAGCGTTGAGAACAGGGGCGAGCAGTACTTC
TRBJ2-1	NA	17	TRBD1	TRBV27	CASSPLGQGAILNEQFF	TGTGCCAGCAGCCCCCTGGGACAGGGGGCTATATTGAATGAGCAGTTCTTC
TRBJ1-1	NA	16	TRBD1	TRBV4-3	CASSRGLQGSHTEAFF	TGCGCCAGCAGCCGGGGGTTACAGGGGAGCCACACTGAAGCTTTCTTT
TRBJ2-7	once	17	TRBD1	TRBV7-6	CASSLTPSQGAEGEQYF	TGTGCCAGCAGCTTAACCCCTTCGCAGGGGGCGGAGGGCGAGCAGTACTTC
TRBJ2-3	NA	14	NA	TRBV7-9	CASTGGGGTDTQYF	TGTGCCAGCACTGGCGGGGGCGGCACAGATACGCAGTATTTT
TRBJ2-5	NA	15	NA	TRBV21-1	CASSNRGWPQETQYF	TGTGCCAGCAGCAACAGGGGATGGCCTCAAGAGACCCAGTACTTC
TRBJ2-5	NA	12	NA	TRBV7-9	CASGRVQETQYF	TGTGCCAGCGGCAGGGTCCAAGAGACCCAGTACTTC
TRBJ1-3	NA	14	NA	TRBV13	CARTIGDSGNTIYF	TGTGCCAGGACCATCGGGGACTCTGGAAACACCATATATTTT
TRBJ1-2	NA	15	NA	TRBV28	CASSPQGRLNYGYTF	TGTGCCAGCAGTCCGCAGGGGCGCCTTAACTATGGCTACACCTTC
TRBJ1-2	NA	16	TRBD1	TRBV5-6	CASSLETGTANYGYTF	TGTGCCAGCAGCTTGGAGACAGGGACAGCTAACTATGGCTACACCTTC
TRBJ1-2	NA	15	TRBD1	TRBV28	CASSLPGQGARGYTF	TGTGCCAGCAGTTTACCGGGACAGGGGGCGCGGGGCTACACCTTC
TRBJ2-7	NA	17	NA	TRBV7-5	CARSPHYLRDRDYEQYF	TGTGCCAGAAGCCCTCATTATCTCCGGGACAGGGACTACGAGCAGTACTTC
TRBJ1-5	NA	16	TRBD1	TRBV19	CASSTGTGSSNQPQHF	TGTGCCAGTAGTACCGGGACAGGGTCGAGCAATCAGCCCCAGCATTTT
TRBJ2-7	NA	15	TRBD2	TRBV29-1	CSVRGLAGGGYEQYF	TGCAGCGTTCGAGGACTAGCGGGGGGAGGCTACGAGCAGTACTTC
TRBJ1-5	NA	13	TRBD1	TRBV28	CASSRGTVEPQHF	TGTGCCAGCAGCCGCGGGACAGTCGAGCCCCAGCATTTT
TRBJ2-2	NA	16	NA	TRBV4-1	CASSQDGGGGTGELFF	TGCGCCAGCAGCCAAGACGGGGGTGGCGGCACCGGGGAGCTGTTTTTT
TRBJ2-1	NA	13	NA	TRBV4-2	CASSQVGLSEQFF	TGTGCCAGCAGCCAAGTGGGACTCAGCGAGCAGTTCTTC
TRBJ1-6	NA	15	TRBD1	TRBV25-1	CASSKPGTGNSPLHF	TGTGCCAGCAGTAAACCCGGGACAGGGAATTCACCCCTCCACTTT
TRBJ1-1	NA	15	NA	TRBV7-2	CASRPPGAAGTEAFF	TGTGCCAGCAGACCGCCAGGGGCGGCGGGCACTGAAGCTTTCTTT
TRBJ1-2	once	15	NA	TRBV5-6	CASSIAGNRNYGYTF	TGTGCCAGCAGCATTGCAGGAAACAGGAACTATGGCTACACCTTC
TRBJ2-1	NA	17	TRBD1	TRBV10-3	CAISESRGTGGAYEQFF	TGTGCCATCAGTGAGTCGAGAGGGACAGGTGGTGCCTATGAGCAGTTCTTC